This T cell receptor beta chain was retrieved from a study of cytomegalovirus exposure and HLA in healthy donors. CDR3 length: 14 residues. Trimming removed 5 bases from V and 4 bases from J; junction bases left unmatched: 8. The germline V gene has CDR1 SGHTA and CDR2 FQGNSA. Nominal health characterized the donors when sampled, though unrecorded immune exposures were likely. Vbeta (60) and Jbeta (13) primers were used in the PCR. Produced via immunoSEQ multiplex PCR; TCRdb's table is partial and in-frame only. There are 200,000 or so clones in the sample; roughly 80% occur only once, and about 3.8% lies in the top ten. This clone was observed a handful of times.

This sequence originates from a middle-aged man in good health and CMV-seronegative. The sequencing sample was made of PBMCs. The rearrangement joins TRBV7-2 to TRBJ2-7; 7 nucleotides line up with TRBD2. The CDR3 loop is CASSHGGSQYEQYF. The CDR3 DNA sequence: TGTGCCAGCAGCCACGGCGGGAGCCAATACGAGCAGTACTTC.